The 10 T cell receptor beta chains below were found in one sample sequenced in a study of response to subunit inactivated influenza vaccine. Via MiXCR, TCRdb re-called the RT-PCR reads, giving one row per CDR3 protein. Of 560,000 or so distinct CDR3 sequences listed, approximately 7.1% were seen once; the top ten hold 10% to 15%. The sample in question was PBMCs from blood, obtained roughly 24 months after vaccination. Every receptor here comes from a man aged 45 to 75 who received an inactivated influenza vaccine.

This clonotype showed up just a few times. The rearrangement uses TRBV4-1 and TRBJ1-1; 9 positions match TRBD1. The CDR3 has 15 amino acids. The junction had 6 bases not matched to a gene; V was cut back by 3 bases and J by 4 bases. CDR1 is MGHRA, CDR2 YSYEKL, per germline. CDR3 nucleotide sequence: TGCGCCAGCAGCCACAGACAGGGGGGTTTCACTGAAGCTTTCTTT. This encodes CASSHRQGGFTEAFF.

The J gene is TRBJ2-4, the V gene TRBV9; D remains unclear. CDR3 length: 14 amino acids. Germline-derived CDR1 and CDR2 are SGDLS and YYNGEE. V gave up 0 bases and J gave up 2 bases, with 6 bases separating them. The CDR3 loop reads CASSVGQTKNIQYF. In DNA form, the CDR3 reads TGTGCCAGCAGCGTAGGACAAACCAAAAACATTCAGTACTTC.

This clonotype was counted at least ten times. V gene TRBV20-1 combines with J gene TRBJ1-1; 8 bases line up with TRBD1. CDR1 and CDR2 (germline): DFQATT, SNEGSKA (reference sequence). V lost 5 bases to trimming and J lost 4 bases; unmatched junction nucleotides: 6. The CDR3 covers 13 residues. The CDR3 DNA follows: TGCAGTGCTCGGGGACAGGCGGGCACTGAAGCTTTCTTT. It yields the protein CSARGQAGTEAFF.

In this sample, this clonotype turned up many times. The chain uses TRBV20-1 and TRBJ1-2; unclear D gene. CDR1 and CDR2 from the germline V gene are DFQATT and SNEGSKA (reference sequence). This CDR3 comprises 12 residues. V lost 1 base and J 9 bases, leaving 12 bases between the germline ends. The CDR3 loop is CSARVPGVRYTF. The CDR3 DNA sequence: TGCAGTGCTAGAGTACCTGGGGTGCGCTACACCTTC.

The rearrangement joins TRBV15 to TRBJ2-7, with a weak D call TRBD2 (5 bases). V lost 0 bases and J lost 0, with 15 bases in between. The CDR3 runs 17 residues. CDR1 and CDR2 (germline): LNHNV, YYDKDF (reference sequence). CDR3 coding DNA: TGTGCCACCAGCAGAGATCTTTACGCGGGTAGCTCCTACGAGCAGTACTTC. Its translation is CATSRDLYAGSSYEQYF.

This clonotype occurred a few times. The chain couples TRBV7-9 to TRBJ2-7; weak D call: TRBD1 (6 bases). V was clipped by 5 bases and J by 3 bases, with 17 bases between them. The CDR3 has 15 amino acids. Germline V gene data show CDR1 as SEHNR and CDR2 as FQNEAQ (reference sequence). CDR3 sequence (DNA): TGTGCCAGCAGCCCACCGGGGACACAGAACTACGAGCAGTACTTC. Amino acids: CASSPPGTQNYEQYF.

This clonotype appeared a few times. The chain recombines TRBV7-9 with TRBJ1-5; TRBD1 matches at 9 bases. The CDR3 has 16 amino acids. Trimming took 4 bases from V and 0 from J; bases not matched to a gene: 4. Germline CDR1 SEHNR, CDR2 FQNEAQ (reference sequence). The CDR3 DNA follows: TGTGCCAGCAGCTCGACAGGGGGAGGTAGCAATCAGCCCCAGCATTTT. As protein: CASSSTGGGSNQPQHF.

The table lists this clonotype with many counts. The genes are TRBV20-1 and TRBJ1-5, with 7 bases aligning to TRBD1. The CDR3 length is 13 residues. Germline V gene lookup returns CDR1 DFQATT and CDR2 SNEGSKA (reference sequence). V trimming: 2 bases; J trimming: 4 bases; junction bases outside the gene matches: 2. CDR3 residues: CSARSQGNQPQHF. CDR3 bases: TGCAGTGCTAGATCACAGGGGAATCAGCCCCAGCATTTT.

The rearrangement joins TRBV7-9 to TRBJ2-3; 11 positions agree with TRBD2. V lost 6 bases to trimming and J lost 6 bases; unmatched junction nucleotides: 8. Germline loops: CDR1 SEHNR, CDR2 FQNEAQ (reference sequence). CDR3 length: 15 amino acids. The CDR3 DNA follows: TGTGCCAGCAGAGGTGCTAGCGGGGGGATTGATACGCAGTATTTT. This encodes CASRGASGGIDTQYF.

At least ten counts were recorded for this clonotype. The CDR3 region is CASSPDTSTGELFF. CDR3 nucleotide sequence: TGTGCCAGCAGCCCAGACACCAGCACCGGGGAGCTGTTTTTT. V is TRBV6-2 or TRBV6-3 and J is TRBJ2-2; no firm D call. The germline V gene encodes CDR1 MNHEY and CDR2 SVGEGT. The CDR3 spans 14 residues. Trimming left V 6 bases short and J 4 bases short, with 12 bases between.